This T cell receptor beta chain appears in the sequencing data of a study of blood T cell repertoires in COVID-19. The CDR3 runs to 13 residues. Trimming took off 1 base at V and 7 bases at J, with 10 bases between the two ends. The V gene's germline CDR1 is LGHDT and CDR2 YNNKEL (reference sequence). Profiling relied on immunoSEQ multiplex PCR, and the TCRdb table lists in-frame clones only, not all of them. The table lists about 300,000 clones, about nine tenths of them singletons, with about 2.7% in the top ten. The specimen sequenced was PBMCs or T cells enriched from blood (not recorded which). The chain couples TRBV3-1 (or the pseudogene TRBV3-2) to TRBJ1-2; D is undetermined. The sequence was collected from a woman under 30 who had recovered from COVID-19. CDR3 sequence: CASSQGIAAGYTF. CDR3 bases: TGTGCCAGCAGCCAAGGCATCGCGGCTGGCTACACCTTC.